This entry features one TCR beta chain sequence. The data were obtained in a study of cytomegalovirus exposure and HLA in healthy donors. PCR was performed using 60 Vbeta and 13 Jbeta primers. In the original workflow: A later analysis tallied about 80 million unique TCR beta chains, about 9.9 million of them shared. This table comes from immunoSEQ multiplex PCR, and its TCRdb copy is limited to in-frame clones, with some not included. V and J calls and clone size are given by that table; D and trimming were obtained from the DNA. Altogether fewer than 200,000 clones are present, approximately 71% being singletons, with the ten largest covering approximately 4.5%. Looked up from germline, CDR1 is MDHEN and CDR2 is SYDVKM. The CDR3 sequence is 16 residues long. V lost 5 bases, J lost 3 bases, and 6 bases stayed unmatched. While unrecorded immune exposures were likely, the donors were nominally healthy when sampled.

The source of this sequence is a woman younger than 30 in good health and CMV-seropositive. The sample consisted of PBMCs. V gene TRBV28 combines with J gene TRBJ2-7; 14 bases align to TRBD2. The CDR3 DNA follows: TGTGCCAGCAGTCTCCATGGGACTAGCGGGAGCTACGAGCAGTACTTC. Protein product: CASSLHGTSGSYEQYF.